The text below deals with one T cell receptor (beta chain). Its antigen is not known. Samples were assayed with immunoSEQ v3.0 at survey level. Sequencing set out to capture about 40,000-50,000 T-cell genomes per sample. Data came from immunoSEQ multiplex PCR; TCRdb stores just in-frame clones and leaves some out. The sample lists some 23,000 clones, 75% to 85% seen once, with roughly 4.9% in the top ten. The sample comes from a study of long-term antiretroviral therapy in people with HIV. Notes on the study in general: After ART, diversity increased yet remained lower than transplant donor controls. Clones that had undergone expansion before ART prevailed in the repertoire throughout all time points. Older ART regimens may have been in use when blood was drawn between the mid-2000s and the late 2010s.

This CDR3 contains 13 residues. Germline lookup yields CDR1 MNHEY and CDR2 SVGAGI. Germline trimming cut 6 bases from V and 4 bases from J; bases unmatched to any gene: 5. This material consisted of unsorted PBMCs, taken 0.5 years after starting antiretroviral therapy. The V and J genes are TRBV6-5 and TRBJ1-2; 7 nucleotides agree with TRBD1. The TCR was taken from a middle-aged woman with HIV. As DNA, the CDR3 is TGTGCCAGCAGGCGACAGGGCGGCTATGGCTACACCTTC. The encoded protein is CASRRQGGYGYTF.